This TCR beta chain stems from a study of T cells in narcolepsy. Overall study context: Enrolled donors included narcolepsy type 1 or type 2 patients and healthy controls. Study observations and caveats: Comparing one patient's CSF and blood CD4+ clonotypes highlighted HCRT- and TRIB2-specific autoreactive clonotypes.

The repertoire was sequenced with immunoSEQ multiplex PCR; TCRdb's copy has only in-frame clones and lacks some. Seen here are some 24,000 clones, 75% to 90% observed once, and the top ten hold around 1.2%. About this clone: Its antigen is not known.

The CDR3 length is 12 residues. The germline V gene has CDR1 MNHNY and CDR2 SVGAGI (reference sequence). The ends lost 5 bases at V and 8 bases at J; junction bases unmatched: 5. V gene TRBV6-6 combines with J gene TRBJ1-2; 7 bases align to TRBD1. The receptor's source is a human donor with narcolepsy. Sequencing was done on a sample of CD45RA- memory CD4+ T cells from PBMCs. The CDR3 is CASSRGTVGYTF. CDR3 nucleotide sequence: TGTGCCAGCAGTAGAGGGACAGTAGGCTACACCTTC.